One T cell receptor (beta chain) is described in this entry. Its antigen is as yet unknown. V lost 0 bases and J 0 bases, leaving 12 bases between the germline ends. This CDR3 region has 17 residues. Germline CDR1 is SGHAT and CDR2 is FQNNGV. Profiling relied on immunoSEQ multiplex PCR, and the TCRdb table lists in-frame clones only, not all of them. Of around 40,000 clones listed, approximately 70% are singletons. This record comes from a study of cytotoxic CD8 clonotypes in ibrutinib-treated CLL. Study results and caveats: Clonality increased at ibrutinib response, then returned toward baseline at progression.

This TCR was recovered from a human donor with chronic lymphocytic leukemia. The gene calls are TRBV11-2 and TRBJ1-3; the D is unclear. This material consisted of PBMCs, taken at disease progression, from a patient treated with ibrutinib. CDR3 region: CASSLELRTSSGNTIYF. Written as DNA, the CDR3 is TGTGCCAGCAGCTTAGAGTTGAGGACTAGCTCTGGAAACACCATATATTTT. Drawing the rest from reference TRBV11-2 and TRBJ1-3, the complete variable domain is EAGVAQSPRYKIIEKRQSVAFWCNPISGHATLYWYQQILGQGPKLLIQFQNNGVVDDSQLPKDRFSAERLKGVDSTLKIQPAKLEDSAVYLCASSLELRTSSGNTIYFGEGSWLTVV.